A selection of T cell receptor beta chains follows, all from one sample in a study of CD8+CD57+ T cells in acquired aplastic anemia. TCRdb re-analysed the reads in MiXCR, keeping a single row per CDR3 protein. Of about 120,000 distinct CDR3 sequences in the sample, 45% to 60% are singletons; the top ten hold 25% to 30%. The specimen was sorted CD4+, CD8+, or CD8+CD57+ T cells (not recorded which) from PBMCs. Every receptor here comes from a human donor with aplastic anemia. Each CDR3 is given with its conserved first and last residue.

CDR3: CASSTDTNYGYTF
V: TRBV19

CDR3: CASSLGPQRNTEAFF
V: TRBV11-2

CDR3: CASSLGLAAPGANVLTF
V: TRBV5-1

CDR3: CASSLSSGELFF
V: TRBV7-8

CDR3: CSAKAGWGYGYTF
V: TRBV20-1

CDR3: CASRKGLASEQYF
V: TRBV2

CDR3: CATGGKNEQFF
V: TRBV24-1

CDR3: CAWSEGFGQPQHF
V: TRBV30

CDR3: CASSRSTGNTIYF
V: TRBV7-9

CDR3: CAISTGALNQPQHF
V: TRBV10-3

CDR3: CASRGVSDTQYF
V: TRBV7-2

CDR3: CAGSYRNTYEQYF
V: TRBV5-6

CDR3: CASSPQDRSYEQYF
V: TRBV11-3

CDR3: CGSTGGVGQPQHF
V: TRBV19

CDR3: CATSGLAGSTDTQYF
V: TRBV24-1

CDR3: CASSSGFSGANVLTF
V: TRBV7-7

CDR3: CATSRERGGLAKNIQYF
V: TRBV15

CDR3: CASSFYVGGTDTQYF
V: TRBV7-8

CDR3: CSAGHMGQGNYGYTF
V: TRBV20-1

CDR3: CASSDRGYGYTF
V: TRBV2

CDR3: CSVEVRDSGRNYGYTF
V: TRBV29-1

CDR3: CATSRNPTGESYTF
V: TRBV15

CDR3: CASSVPGGDYEQYF
V: TRBV10-2

CDR3: CASSLPDFNGELFF
V: TRBV7-2

CDR3: CASSFRLARDTQYF
V: TRBV27

CDR3: CASSEGSYGWDTQYF
V: TRBV10-2

CDR3: CASSIGLTQRDTQYF
V: TRBV19

CDR3: CASSRRVGDTQYF
V: TRBV7-2

CDR3: CATSREGPGTVGDTQYF
V: TRBV15

CDR3: CSLDRLDTQYF
V: TRBV20-1

CDR3: CASSLESGTGVSPLHF
V: TRBV11-2